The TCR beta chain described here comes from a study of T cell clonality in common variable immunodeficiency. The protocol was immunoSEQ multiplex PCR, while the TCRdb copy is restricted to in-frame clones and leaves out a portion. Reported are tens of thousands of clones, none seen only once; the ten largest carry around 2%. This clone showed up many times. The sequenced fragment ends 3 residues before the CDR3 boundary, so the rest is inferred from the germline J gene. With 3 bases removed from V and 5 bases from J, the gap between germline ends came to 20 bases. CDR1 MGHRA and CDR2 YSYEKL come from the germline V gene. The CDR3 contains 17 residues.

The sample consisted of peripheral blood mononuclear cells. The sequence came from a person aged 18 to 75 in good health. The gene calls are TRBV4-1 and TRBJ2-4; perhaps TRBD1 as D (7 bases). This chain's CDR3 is CASSHVLGRRGENIQYF. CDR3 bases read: TGCGCCAGCAGCCACGTTTTAGGGCGCAGGGGGGAAAACATT.